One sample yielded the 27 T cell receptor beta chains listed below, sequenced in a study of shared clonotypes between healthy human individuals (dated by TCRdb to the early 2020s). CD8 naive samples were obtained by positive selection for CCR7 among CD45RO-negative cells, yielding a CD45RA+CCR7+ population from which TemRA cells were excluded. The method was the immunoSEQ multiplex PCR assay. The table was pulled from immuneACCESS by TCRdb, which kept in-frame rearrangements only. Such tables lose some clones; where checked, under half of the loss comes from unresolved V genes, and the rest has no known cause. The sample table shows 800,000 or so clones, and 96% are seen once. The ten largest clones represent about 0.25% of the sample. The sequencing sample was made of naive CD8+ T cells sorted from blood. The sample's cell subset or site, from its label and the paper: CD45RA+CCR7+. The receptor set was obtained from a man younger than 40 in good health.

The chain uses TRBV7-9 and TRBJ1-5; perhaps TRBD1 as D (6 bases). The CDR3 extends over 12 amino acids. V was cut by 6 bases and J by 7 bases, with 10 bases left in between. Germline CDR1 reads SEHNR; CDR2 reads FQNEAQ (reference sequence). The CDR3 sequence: CASRAGGQPQHF. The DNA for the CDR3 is TGTGCCAGCAGGGCGGGGGGCCAGCCCCAGCATTTT.

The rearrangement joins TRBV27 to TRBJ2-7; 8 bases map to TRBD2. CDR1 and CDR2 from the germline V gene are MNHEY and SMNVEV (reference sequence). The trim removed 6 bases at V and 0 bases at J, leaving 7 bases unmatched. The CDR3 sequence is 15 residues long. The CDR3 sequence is CASSPRGGPSYEQYF. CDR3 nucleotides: TGTGCCAGCAGCCCTCGCGGGGGGCCCTCCTACGAGCAGTACTTC.

CDR3 bases: TGTGCCAGCAGCGTAGGGCAGGGGCCCGAGGAGGAGACCCAGTACTTC. Its protein is CASSVGQGPEEETQYF. The chain uses TRBV9 and TRBJ2-5; tentative D call: TRBD1 (6 bases). The V end was cut by 0 bases, the J end by 5 bases, with 17 bases between. The CDR3 is made up of 16 amino acids. Germline CDR1 and CDR2: SGDLS and YYNGEE.

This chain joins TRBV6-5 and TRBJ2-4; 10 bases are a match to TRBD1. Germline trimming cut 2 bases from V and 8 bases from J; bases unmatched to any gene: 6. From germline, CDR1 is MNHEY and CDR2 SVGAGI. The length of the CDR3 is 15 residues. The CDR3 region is CASSYRGTGVDIQYF. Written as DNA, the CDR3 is TGTGCCAGCAGTTACCGTGGGACAGGGGTCGACATTCAGTACTTC.

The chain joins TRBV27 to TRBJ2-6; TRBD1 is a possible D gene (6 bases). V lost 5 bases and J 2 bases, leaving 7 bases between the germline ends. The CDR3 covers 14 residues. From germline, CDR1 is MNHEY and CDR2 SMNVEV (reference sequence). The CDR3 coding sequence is TGTGCCAGCAGTGGGGGCGCTGGGGCCAACGTCCTGACTTTC. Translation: CASSGGAGANVLTF.

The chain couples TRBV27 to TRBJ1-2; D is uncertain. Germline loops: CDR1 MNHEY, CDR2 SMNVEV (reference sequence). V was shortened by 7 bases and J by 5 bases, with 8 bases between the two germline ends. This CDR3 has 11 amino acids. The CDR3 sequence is CASTAGYGYTF. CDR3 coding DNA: TGTGCCAGCACAGCGGGATATGGCTACACCTTC.

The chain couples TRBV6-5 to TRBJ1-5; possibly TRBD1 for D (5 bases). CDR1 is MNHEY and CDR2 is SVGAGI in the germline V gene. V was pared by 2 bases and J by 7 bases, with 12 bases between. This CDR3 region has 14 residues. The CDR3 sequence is CASSYGLGEQPQHF. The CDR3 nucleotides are TGTGCCAGCAGTTACGGCCTAGGGGAGCAGCCCCAGCATTTT.

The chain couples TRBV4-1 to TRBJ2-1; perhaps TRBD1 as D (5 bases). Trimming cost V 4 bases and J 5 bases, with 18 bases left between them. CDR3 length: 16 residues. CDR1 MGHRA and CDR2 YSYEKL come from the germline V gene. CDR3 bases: TGCGCCAGCAGCCCGGGTGGGGCCCTAAGCGACAATGAGCAGTTCTTC. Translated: CASSPGGALSDNEQFF.

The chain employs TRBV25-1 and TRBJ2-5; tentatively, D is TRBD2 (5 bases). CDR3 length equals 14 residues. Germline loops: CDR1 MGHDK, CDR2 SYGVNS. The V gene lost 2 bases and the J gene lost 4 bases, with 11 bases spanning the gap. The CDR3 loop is CASSEGVGAETQYF. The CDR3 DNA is TGTGCCAGCAGTGAAGGGGTGGGAGCAGAGACCCAGTACTTC.

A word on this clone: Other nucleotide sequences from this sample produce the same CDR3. CDR3 protein: CASSLGNEQFF. The CDR3 DNA reads as TGTGCCAGCAGCTTAGGCAATGAGCAGTTCTTC. The genes are TRBV13 and TRBJ2-1, with D unclear. The V gene's germline CDR1 is PRHDT and CDR2 FYEKMQ (reference sequence). CDR3 length: 11 amino acids. Trimming left V 0 bases short and J 6 bases short, with 0 bases between.

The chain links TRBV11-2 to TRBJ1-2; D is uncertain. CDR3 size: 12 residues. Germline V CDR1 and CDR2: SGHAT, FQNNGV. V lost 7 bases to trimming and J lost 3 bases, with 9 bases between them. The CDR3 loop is CASKPLDYGYTF. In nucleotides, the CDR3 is TGTGCCAGCAAGCCCTTAGACTATGGCTACACCTTC.

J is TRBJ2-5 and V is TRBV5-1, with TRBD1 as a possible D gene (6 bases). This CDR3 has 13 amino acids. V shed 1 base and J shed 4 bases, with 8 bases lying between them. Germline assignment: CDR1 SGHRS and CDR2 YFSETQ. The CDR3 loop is CASSLWTAETQYF. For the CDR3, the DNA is TGCGCCAGCAGCTTGTGGACAGCAGAGACCCAGTACTTC.

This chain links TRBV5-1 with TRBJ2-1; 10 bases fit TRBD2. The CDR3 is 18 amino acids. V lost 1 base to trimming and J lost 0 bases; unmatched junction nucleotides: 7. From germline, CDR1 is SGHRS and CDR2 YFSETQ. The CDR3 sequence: CASSLYIGLADSYNEQFF. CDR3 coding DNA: TGCGCCAGCAGCTTGTATATCGGACTAGCGGACTCCTACAATGAGCAGTTCTTC.

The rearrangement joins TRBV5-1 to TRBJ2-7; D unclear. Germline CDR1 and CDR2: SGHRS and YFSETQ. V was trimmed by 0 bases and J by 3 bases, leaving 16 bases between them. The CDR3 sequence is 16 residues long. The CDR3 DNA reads TGCGCCAGCAGCTTGGAGGCACTATACCTCGGCTACGAGCAGTACTTC. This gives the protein CASSLEALYLGYEQYF.

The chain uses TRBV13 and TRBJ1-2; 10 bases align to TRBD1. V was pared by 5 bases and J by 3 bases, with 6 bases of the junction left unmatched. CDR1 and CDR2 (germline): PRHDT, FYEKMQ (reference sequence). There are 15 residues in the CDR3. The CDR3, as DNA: TGTGCCAGCAGCCTGCGGACAGGGGGTGACTATGGCTACACCTTC. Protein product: CASSLRTGGDYGYTF.

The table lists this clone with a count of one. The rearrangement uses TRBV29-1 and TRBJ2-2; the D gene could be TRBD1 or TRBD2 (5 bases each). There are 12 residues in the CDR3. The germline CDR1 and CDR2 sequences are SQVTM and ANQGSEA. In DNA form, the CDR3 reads TGCACCCTGGGGGACGTTGGCGGGGAGCTGTTTTTT. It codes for CTLGDVGGELFF.

The chain's CDR3 is CASSPGQNTDTQYF. The CDR3 DNA reads TGTGCCAGCAGCCCGGGACAGAATACAGATACGCAGTATTTT. The rearrangement links TRBV7-9 to TRBJ2-3; TRBD1 matches 7 bases. CDR1 and CDR2 from the germline V gene are SEHNR and FQNEAQ (reference sequence). CDR3 length: 14 residues. With V trimmed by 5 bases and J by 3 bases, 5 bases remained unmatched.

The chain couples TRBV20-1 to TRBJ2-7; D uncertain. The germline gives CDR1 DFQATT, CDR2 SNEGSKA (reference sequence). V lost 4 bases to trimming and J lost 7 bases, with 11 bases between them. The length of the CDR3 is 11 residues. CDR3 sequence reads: CSAIVLEEQYF. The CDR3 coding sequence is TGCAGTGCTATCGTACTTGAAGAGCAGTACTTC.

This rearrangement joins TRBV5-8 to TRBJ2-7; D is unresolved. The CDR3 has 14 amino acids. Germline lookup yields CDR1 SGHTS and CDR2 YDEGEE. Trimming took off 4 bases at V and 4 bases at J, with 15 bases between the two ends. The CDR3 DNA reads TGTGCCAGCAGCCAAAACCTCGGCAGTTACGAGCAGTACTTC. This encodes CASSQNLGSYEQYF.

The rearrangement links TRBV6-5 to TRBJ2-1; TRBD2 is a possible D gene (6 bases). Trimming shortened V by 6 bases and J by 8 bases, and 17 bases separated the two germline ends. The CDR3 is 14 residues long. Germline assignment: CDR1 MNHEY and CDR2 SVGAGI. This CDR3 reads CASRLYGTLDEQFF. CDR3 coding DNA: TGTGCCAGCAGGCTTTACGGGACTCTCGATGAGCAGTTCTTC.

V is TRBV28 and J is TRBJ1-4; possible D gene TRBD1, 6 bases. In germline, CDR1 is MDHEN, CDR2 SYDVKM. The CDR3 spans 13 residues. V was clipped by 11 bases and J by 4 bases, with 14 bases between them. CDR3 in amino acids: CAARRGNNEKLFF. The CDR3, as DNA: TGTGCCGCCCGAAGGGGGAATAATGAAAAACTGTTTTTT.

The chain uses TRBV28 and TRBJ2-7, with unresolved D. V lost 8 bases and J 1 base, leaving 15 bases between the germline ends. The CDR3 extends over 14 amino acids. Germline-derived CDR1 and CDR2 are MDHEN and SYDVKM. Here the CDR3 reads CASLQPRVSYEQYF. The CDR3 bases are TGTGCCAGCCTACAACCCCGCGTTTCCTACGAGCAGTACTTC. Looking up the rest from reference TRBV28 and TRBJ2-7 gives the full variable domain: DVKVTQSSRYLVKRTGEKVFLECVQDMDHENMFWYRQDPGLGLRLIYFSYDVKMKEKGDIPEGYSVSREKKERFSLILESASTNQTSMYLCASLQPRVSYEQYFGPGTRLTVT.

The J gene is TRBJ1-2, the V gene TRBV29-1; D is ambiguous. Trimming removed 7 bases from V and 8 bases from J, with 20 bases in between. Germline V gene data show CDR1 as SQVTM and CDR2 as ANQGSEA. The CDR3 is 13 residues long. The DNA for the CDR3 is TGCAGCGCCGCTATTGCGGGCTTCGGAGGCTACACCTTC. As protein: CSAAIAGFGGYTF.

The CDR3 DNA is TGTGCCAGCAGGCCGACTAGCGGGTTCTCCTACAATGAGCAGTTCTTC. This gives the protein CASRPTSGFSYNEQFF. The rearrangement uses TRBV28 and TRBJ2-1; 10 nucleotides match TRBD2. The length of the CDR3 is 16 residues. Germline V gene lookup returns CDR1 MDHEN and CDR2 SYDVKM. The V segment lost 6 bases and the J segment 0 bases; nucleotides outside the gene matches: 5.

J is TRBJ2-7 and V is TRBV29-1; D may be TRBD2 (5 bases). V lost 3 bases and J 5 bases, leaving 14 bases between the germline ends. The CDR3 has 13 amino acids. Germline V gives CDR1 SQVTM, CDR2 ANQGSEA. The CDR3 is CSVESGRRNEQYF. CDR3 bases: TGCAGCGTTGAGTCGGGCAGGAGGAACGAGCAGTACTTC.

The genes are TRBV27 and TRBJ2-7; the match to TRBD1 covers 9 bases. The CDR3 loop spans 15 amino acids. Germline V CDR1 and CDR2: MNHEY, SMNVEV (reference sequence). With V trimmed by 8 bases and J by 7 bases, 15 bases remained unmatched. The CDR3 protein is CASRWAGTGPGEQYF. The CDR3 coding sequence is TGTGCCAGCCGATGGGCCGGGACAGGGCCGGGGGAGCAGTACTTC.

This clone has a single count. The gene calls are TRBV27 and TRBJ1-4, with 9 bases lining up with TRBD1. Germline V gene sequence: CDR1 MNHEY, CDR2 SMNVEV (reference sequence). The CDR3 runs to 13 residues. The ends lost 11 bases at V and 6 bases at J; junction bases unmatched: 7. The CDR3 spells CACGTGLDEKLFF. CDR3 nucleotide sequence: TGTGCCTGTGGGACAGGGTTGGATGAAAAACTGTTTTTT.